This TCR beta chain was identified during a study of response to subunit inactivated influenza vaccine. The study, taken as a whole, reports: There was a suggestion from the authors that each seasonal influenza vaccination recruits few new T cells.

At least ten counts were recorded for this clonotype. The antigen is not known. TCRdb re-called the RT-PCR reads with MiXCR, one entry per CDR3 protein. The sample holds under 500,000 distinct CDR3 sequences, roughly 9.8% seen once. Germline V CDR1 and CDR2: SGHKS, YYEKEE (reference sequence). Trimming removed 4 bases at V and 5 bases at J, with 16 bases between. CDR3 length: 15 amino acids. This TCR derives from a man aged 45 to 65 who received an inactivated influenza vaccine. The sequencing used PBMCs from blood, collected roughly 46 days after vaccination. The chain uses TRBV5-5 and TRBJ2-1; maybe TRBD2 (6 bases). CDR3 coding DNA: TGTGCCAGCAGCCGTGGGGGGACCGATAACAATGAGCAGTTCTTC. Protein sequence: CASSRGGTDNNEQFF.